This T cell receptor (beta chain) was recovered during a study of T cell repertoires in cytomegalovirus infection. Looking at the study overall: It was the public TCR beta signatures that indicated both CMV infection and matching HLA type.

The study, taken as a whole, reports: Pooled public TCR beta family frequency picked out CMV carriers with the relevant HLA. The ex vivo response showed dominance by HLA-C-restricted CMV-specific TCR beta clonotypes.

V lost 2 bases and J lost 2, with 10 bases in between. In germline, CDR1 is SGHTS, CDR2 YDEGEE. This CDR3 has 14 amino acids. TCRdb passed the reads through MiXCR, listing each CDR3 protein once. The sample consists of 400,000 or so distinct CDR3 sequences, about 33% of them appearing once. Remarks on this clonotype: Its antigen is currently unknown.

The receptor comes from a human donor in good health (CMV status not recorded). Some clones in this sample may be carry-over from other donors' samples. Specimen: PBMCs. The chain uses TRBV5-8 and TRBJ1-2; no clear D. CDR3 DNA: TGTGCCAGCAGCTTTCTGGCAGCGAACTATGGCTACACCTTC. Amino acids: CASSFLAANYGYTF.